The 9 T cell receptor beta chains listed next were all sequenced from one sample in a study of cytomegalovirus exposure and HLA in healthy donors. In the PCR, 60 Vbeta and 13 Jbeta primers were used. Data came from immunoSEQ multiplex PCR; TCRdb stores just in-frame clones and leaves some out. The data show about 94,000 clones, about four fifths seen once. Sequencing used PBMCs. Receptor source: a woman between 40 and 50 years old in good health and CMV-seronegative.

This rearrangement joins TRBV18 to TRBJ2-2, with D possibly TRBD2 on 6 matching bases. V shed 3 bases and J shed 2 bases, with 10 bases lying between them. CDR3 length equals 15 residues. Germline V gives CDR1 KGHSH, CDR2 LQKENI. CDR3 loop: CASSPRDRNTGELFF. CDR3 in DNA: TGTGCCAGCTCACCGCGGGACCGAAACACCGGGGAGCTGTTTTTT.

The CDR3 is CASSPRRGQEQETQYF. CDR3 nucleotides: TGTGCCAGCTCACCACGGCGGGGGCAGGAGCAAGAGACCCAGTACTTC. The V gene is TRBV18, the J gene TRBJ2-5, with a possible D match to TRBD2 (7 bases). Germline V gene sequence: CDR1 KGHSH, CDR2 LQKENI. The length of the CDR3 is 16 residues. Deletions cut 1 base from V and 2 bases from J, with 14 bases between.

The chain uses TRBV9 and TRBJ2-3; 9 nucleotides match TRBD2. Germline-derived CDR1 and CDR2 are SGDLS and YYNGEE. The CDR3 sequence is 17 residues long. The V gene end was trimmed by 4 bases and the J gene end by 4 bases; junction bases not matched to a gene: 13. The CDR3, as DNA: TGTGCCAGCAGCTCCCCTCGTGGGCGGGGGGGCGCAGATACGCAGTATTTT. Residues: CASSSPRGRGGADTQYF.

The rearrangement uses TRBV5-4 and TRBJ1-3, with a tentative D call TRBD1 (5 bases). Germline CDR1 SGHNT, CDR2 YYREEE (reference sequence). The CDR3 length is 17 residues. V shed 4 bases and J shed 0 bases, with 17 bases lying between them. Here the CDR3 DNA reads TGTGCCAGCAGCCCGGGGGTCAGGGCGAGCTCTGGAAACACCATATATTTT. Translated: CASSPGVRASSGNTIYF.

This chain joins TRBV5-1 and TRBJ1-1, with 11 positions matching TRBD1. V lost 0 bases and J lost 2; bases outside the gene matches: 6. The germline gives CDR1 SGHRS, CDR2 YFSETQ. The CDR3 covers 17 residues. The CDR3 DNA follows: TGCGCCAGCAGCTTGGGGACAGGGGGCTCCTTTAACACTGAAGCTTTCTTT. Translated, it gives CASSLGTGGSFNTEAFF.

The chain joins TRBV19 to TRBJ2-1, with D perhaps matching TRBD1 (5 bases). Deletions cut 1 base from V and 0 bases from J, with 16 bases between. Looked up from germline, CDR1 is LNHDA and CDR2 is SQIVND (reference sequence). The length of the CDR3 is 18 residues. The DNA for the CDR3 is TGTGCCAGTAGTATAGTTGGCCAGGGCCTGAGCTCCTACAATGAGCAGTTCTTC. Translating gives CASSIVGQGLSSYNEQFF.

The count of this clone is one. CDR3 loop: CASRGTGCEQYF. DNA of the CDR3: TGTGCCAGCAGGGGGACAGGGTGCGAGCAGTACTTC. This sequence joins TRBV6-5 and TRBJ2-7, with 9 nucleotides matching TRBD1. The V and J ends lost 6 bases and 6 bases, in that order; junction bases with no gene match: 3. CDR1 and CDR2 (germline): MNHEY, SVGAGI. The CDR3 is 12 residues long.

The J gene is TRBJ2-5, the V gene TRBV7-8; TRBD2 matches at 8 bases. Per the germline V gene, CDR1 is SGHVS and CDR2 is FQNEAQ. V gave up 3 bases and J gave up 0 bases; unmatched junction bases: 3. There are 15 residues in the CDR3. CDR3: CASSFGGGHQETQYF. The CDR3 DNA sequence: TGTGCCAGCAGCTTCGGCGGGGGGCACCAAGAGACCCAGTACTTC.

This rearrangement joins TRBV28 to TRBJ1-4; tentatively, D is TRBD1 (6 bases). The germline V gene encodes CDR1 MDHEN and CDR2 SYDVKM. CDR3 size: 14 residues. Trimming cost V 7 bases and J 8 bases, with 17 bases left between them. CDR3 coding DNA: TGTGCCAGCATTCCACAGGGTTCTGGAGAAAAACTGTTTTTT. It is translated as CASIPQGSGEKLFF.